The entry below describes one T cell receptor beta chain. This entry comes from a study of blood T cell repertoires in COVID-19. V lost 10 bases, J lost 6 bases, and 7 bases stayed unmatched. Germline-derived CDR1 and CDR2 are LNHDA and SQIVND (reference sequence). The CDR3 sequence is 12 residues long. Seattle patients were enrolled during active infection and followed longitudinally. In the original processing: Amplifying reference gene primers gave estimates of nucleated cell counts. Sequencing was performed with immunoSEQ multiplex PCR; in TCRdb, only in-frame clones are kept and a portion is missing. V and J calls and clone size are those listed in that table; D and trimming were worked out from the DNA. The repertoire holds about 170,000 clones, with roughly 84% as singletons.

This clonotype originated in a man older than 75 with COVID-19, enrolled during active disease. The sample consisted of peripheral blood. J is TRBJ2-3 and V is TRBV19; 7 bases are shared with TRBD2. The CDR3 reads CATREASDTQYF. For the CDR3, the DNA is TGTGCCACCCGGGAGGCCTCGGATACGCAGTATTTT.